This record covers a single TCR beta chain. Its specificity is unknown. Per germline, CDR1 MNHEY and CDR2 SVGAGI. Trimming removed 6 bases from V and 8 bases from J; junction bases left unmatched: 10. CDR3 length: 15 amino acids. The entry originates in a study of CD8 T cells in Susac syndrome. General study findings and limits: It was in TEMRA cells and active patients that Susac CD8+ clonal expansion peaked.

Reverse transcription of about 0.5 to 1 ug RNA used random hexamers. MiXCR, run by TCRdb on the immunoSEQ multiplex PCR reads, gives a single entry per CDR3 protein. The table has some 140,000 distinct CDR3 sequences, roughly 94% seen once. The clonotype originates from a human donor with Susac syndrome. This chain uses TRBV6-5 with TRBJ2-2; 9 positions match TRBD1. Sequenced material: CD8+ T cells from PBMCs. The CDR3 spells CASSPPGQGRGELFF. The CDR3 nucleotides are TGTGCCAGCAGCCCCCCGGGACAGGGTAGGGGGGAGCTGTTTTTT.